The rows below give T cell receptor beta chains drawn from one sample of a study of T cell responses to AZD1222 COVID-19 vaccine. The assay was immunoSEQ multiplex PCR, and TCRdb's table has in-frame clones only and misses some. The sample holds roughly 97,000 clones, about 90% seen once. The material was peripheral blood, obtained on day 0 of AZD1222 vaccination. Receptors were obtained from an adult in good health. The CDR3 runs from the conserved cysteine through the conserved F or W. A D gene is named only where the DNA matches it firmly. The size entry is marked missing in some rows and otherwise reads once, few, many or a size class.

j_call	v_call	d_call	clone_size	cdr3_length	cdr3_aa	cdr3_nt
TRBJ1-2	TRBV29-1	NA	NA	13	CSVRWQGHYGYTF	TGCAGCGTGAGGTGGCAGGGCCACTATGGCTACACCTTC
TRBJ1-1	TRBV5-1	TRBD1	NA	13	CASSGQGGTEAFF	TGCGCCAGCAGCGGACAGGGGGGCACTGAAGCTTTCTTT
TRBJ2-7	TRBV4-1	TRBD2	NA	15	CASSHYSGSAYEQYF	TGCGCCAGCAGCCATTATAGCGGGAGCGCCTACGAGCAGTACTTC
TRBJ1-2	TRBV5-6	TRBD1	NA	19	CASSLGRRDSSAFTYGYTF	TGTGCCAGCAGCTTGGGTAGACGGGACAGCAGCGCTTTTACCTATGGCTACACCTTC
TRBJ2-1	TRBV7-2	NA	NA	15	CASSLNRVGYNEQFF	TGTGCCAGCAGCCTCAACAGGGTGGGCTACAATGAGCAGTTCTTC
TRBJ2-7	TRBV10-3	NA	NA	12	CAISTSYHEQYF	TGTGCCATCAGTACTAGCTACCACGAGCAGTACTTC
TRBJ2-5	TRBV7-2	TRBD2	once	15	CASSNSGGAGETQYF	TGTGCCAGCAGCAATAGCGGGGGGGCCGGGGAGACCCAGTACTTC
TRBJ2-3	TRBV6-5	NA	once	14	CASSQGIVPDTQYF	TGTGCCAGCAGCCAGGGGATTGTGCCAGATACGCAGTATTTT
TRBJ2-1	TRBV7-2	TRBD2	NA	13	CASSPRGGNEQFF	TGTGCCAGCAGCCCTCGGGGGGGGAATGAGCAGTTCTTC
TRBJ1-5	TRBV27	NA	NA	15	CASRSRGGIYQPQHF	TGTGCCAGCAGATCAAGGGGGGGGATCTATCAGCCCCAGCATTTT
TRBJ1-1	TRBV7-8	NA	NA	15	CASSNSPRKNTEAFF	TGTGCCAGCAGCAATAGCCCCAGGAAGAACACTGAAGCTTTCTTT
TRBJ2-7	TRBV5-6	NA	NA	15	CASSLGPTSSYEQYF	TGTGCCAGCAGCTTAGGGCCAACTAGCTCCTACGAGCAGTACTTC
TRBJ1-2	TRBV28	NA	NA	12	CASSSSVYGYTF	TGTGCCAGCAGCAGTTCTGTCTATGGCTACACCTTC
TRBJ1-2	TRBV15	TRBD1	few	16	CATSRDLVGQGNGYTF	TGTGCCACCAGCAGAGATCTGGTAGGACAGGGGAACGGCTACACCTTC
TRBJ2-5	TRBV7-2	TRBD2	NA	16	CASSRRTGGRVETQYF	TGTGCCAGCAGCCGTCGAACGGGCGGGAGAGTTGAGACCCAGTACTTC
TRBJ2-7	TRBV5-1	TRBD2	NA	14	CASSLGGRPDEQYF	TGCGCCAGCAGCTTGGGCGGGAGGCCGGACGAGCAGTACTTC
TRBJ2-2	TRBV7-9	NA	NA	14	CASSPGEITGELFF	TGTGCCAGCAGCCCCGGCGAAATAACCGGGGAGCTGTTTTTT
TRBJ2-1	TRBV28	NA	once	15	CASRPMWGASNEQFF	TGTGCCAGCAGGCCCATGTGGGGGGCAAGCAATGAGCAGTTCTTC
TRBJ2-1	TRBV6-5	NA	NA	16	CASSYSGQRVYNEQFF	TGTGCCAGCAGTTACTCTGGCCAGCGGGTCTACAATGAGCAGTTCTTC
TRBJ1-1	TRBV7-2	TRBD1	NA	15	CASSPQQGRNTEAFF	TGTGCCAGCAGCCCTCAACAGGGGAGGAACACTGAAGCTTTCTTT
TRBJ1-2	TRBV7-8	NA	NA	13	CASSRGGLYGYTF	TGTGCCAGCAGCCGAGGGGGACTCTATGGCTACACCTTC
TRBJ1-1	TRBV29-1	TRBD1	NA	12	CSVNRGGTEAFF	TGCAGCGTTAACAGGGGAGGGACTGAAGCTTTCTTT
TRBJ1-3	TRBV5-1	TRBD1	NA	15	CASREGTVAGNTIYF	TGCGCCAGCAGGGAAGGGACAGTGGCTGGAAATACCATATATTTT
TRBJ1-3	TRBV9	TRBD1	NA	17	CASSVDPPGQRGNTIYF	TGTGCCAGCAGCGTAGATCCACCGGGACAGAGGGGGAACACCATATATTTT
TRBJ2-3	TRBV21-1	NA	NA	16	CASSTNLPDVTDTQYF	TGTGCCAGCAGCACCAACCTGCCCGACGTTACAGATACGCAGTATTTT
TRBJ2-7	TRBV13	NA	NA	15	CASSPSLRATYEQYF	TGTGCCAGCAGCCCCAGTTTGAGGGCAACCTACGAGCAGTACTTC
TRBJ1-1	TRBV24-1	NA	once	13	CATSDLSGTGAFF	TGTGCCACCAGTGATTTATCCGGGACGGGAGCTTTCTTT
TRBJ2-7	TRBV3-1/TRBV3-2	NA	NA	14	CASSPVVSSYEQYF	TGTGCCAGCAGCCCTGTCGTCAGCTCCTACGAGCAGTACTTC
TRBJ1-1	TRBV27	NA	NA	13	CASSVLGVPEAFF	TGTGCCAGCAGTGTCCTCGGGGTCCCTGAAGCTTTCTTT
TRBJ2-1	TRBV7-8	NA	NA	15	CASTPAASSYNEQFF	TGTGCCAGCACTCCAGCGGCGAGCTCCTACAATGAGCAGTTCTTC
TRBJ1-1	TRBV12-3/TRBV12-4	NA	NA	13	CASSPSGYTEAFF	TGTGCCAGCAGCCCTTCAGGGTACACTGAAGCTTTCTTT
TRBJ1-1	TRBV6-5	NA	few	13	CASSLRKNTEAFF	TGTGCCAGCAGTTTGAGGAAGAACACTGAAGCTTTCTTT
TRBJ1-1	TRBV7-9	NA	NA	17	CASTNGGKGIGNTEAFF	TGTGCCAGCACCAACGGGGGAAAGGGCATAGGGAACACTGAAGCTTTCTTT
TRBJ2-5	TRBV3-1/TRBV3-2	TRBD2	NA	16	CASSQGGLAAQETQYF	TGTGCCAGCAGCCAAGGAGGACTAGCGGCGCAAGAGACCCAGTACTTC
TRBJ1-1	TRBV7-2	NA	NA	15	CASSPVGGLNTEAFF	TGTGCCAGCAGCCCAGTAGGAGGATTGAACACTGAAGCTTTCTTT
TRBJ2-3	TRBV20-1	NA	NA	15	CSASGGAASTDTQYF	TGCAGTGCTAGTGGTGGGGCAGCTAGCACAGATACGCAGTATTTT
TRBJ1-2	TRBV2	NA	NA	11	CASSGGYGYTF	TGTGCCAGCAGTGGGGGCTATGGCTACACCTTC
TRBJ1-6	TRBV27	NA	NA	14	CASSRNSLNSPLHF	TGTGCCAGCAGTAGGAACAGCCTTAATTCACCCCTCCACTTT
TRBJ2-7	TRBV5-8	NA	NA	14	CASSLVAASYEQYF	TGTGCCAGCAGCTTGGTGGCAGCCTCCTACGAACAGTACTTC
TRBJ1-2	TRBV4-3	TRBD1	NA	16	CASSQLGTGANYGYTF	TGCGCCAGCAGCCAACTGGGGACAGGGGCTAACTATGGCTACACCTTC
TRBJ2-2	TRBV5-4	TRBD2	NA	20	CASSRSGTSGRAWNTGELFF	TGTGCCAGCAGCCGATCCGGGACTAGCGGGAGGGCCTGGAACACCGGGGAGCTGTTTTTT
TRBJ2-1	TRBV6-2/TRBV6-3	TRBD2	NA	16	CASSSGGGSISGEQFF	TGTGCCAGCAGTTCCGGGGGGGGTAGTATAAGCGGAGAGCAGTTCTTC
TRBJ1-6	TRBV9	NA	NA	15	CASSESHSGNSPLHF	TGTGCCAGCAGCGAGTCTCACTCAGGGAATTCACCCCTCCACTTT
TRBJ1-2	TRBV18	NA	NA	15	CASSPSAGPNYGYTF	TGTGCCAGCTCACCATCTGCAGGGCCTAACTATGGCTACACCTTC
TRBJ1-1	TRBV28	TRBD1	once	14	CASSVDRVNTEAFF	TGTGCCAGCAGTGTGGACAGGGTTAACACTGAAGCTTTCTTT
TRBJ1-1	TRBV4-2	TRBD1	NA	14	CASSRDRRNTEAFF	TGTGCCAGCAGCCGGGACAGGCGGAACACTGAAGCTTTCTTT
TRBJ2-3	TRBV7-2	NA	NA	16	CASSLIGQGGLDTQYF	TGTGCCAGCAGCTTAATAGGACAGGGAGGGTTGGATACGCAGTATTTT
TRBJ1-5	TRBV30	NA	NA	15	CAWSLAGRGDQPQHF	TGTGCCTGGAGTCTTGCAGGGAGAGGGGATCAGCCCCAGCATTTT
TRBJ1-2	TRBV27	TRBD1	NA	15	CASSPRTGGIDGYTF	TGTGCCAGCAGTCCTCGGACAGGGGGGATTGACGGCTACACCTTC
TRBJ1-1	TRBV27	TRBD1	NA	16	CASSSDRGRANTEAFF	TGTGCCAGCAGTTCAGACAGGGGCCGAGCGAACACTGAAGCTTTCTTT
TRBJ2-2	TRBV18	NA	NA	14	CASSPYENTGELFF	TGTGCCAGCTCACCGTACGAAAACACCGGGGAGCTGTTTTTT